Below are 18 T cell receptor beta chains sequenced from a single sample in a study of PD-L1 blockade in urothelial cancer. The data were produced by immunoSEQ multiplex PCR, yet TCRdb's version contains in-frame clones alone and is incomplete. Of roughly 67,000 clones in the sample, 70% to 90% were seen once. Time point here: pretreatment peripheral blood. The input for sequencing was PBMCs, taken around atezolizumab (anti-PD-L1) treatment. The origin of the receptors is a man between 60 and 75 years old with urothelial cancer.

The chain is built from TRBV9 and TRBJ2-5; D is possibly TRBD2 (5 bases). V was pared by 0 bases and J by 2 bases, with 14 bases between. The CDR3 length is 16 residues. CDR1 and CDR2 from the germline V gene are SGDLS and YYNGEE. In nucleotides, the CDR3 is TGTGCCAGCAGCGTAGACGCAGGCTCGGGGCAAGAGACCCAGTACTTC. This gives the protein CASSVDAGSGQETQYF.

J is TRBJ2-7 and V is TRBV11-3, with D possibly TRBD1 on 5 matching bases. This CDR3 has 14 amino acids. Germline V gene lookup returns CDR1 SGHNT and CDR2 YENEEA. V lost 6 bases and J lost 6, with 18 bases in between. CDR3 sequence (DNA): TGTGCCAGCAGGGCCCAAGGGGTTGGGGTCGAGCAGTACTTC. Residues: CASRAQGVGVEQYF. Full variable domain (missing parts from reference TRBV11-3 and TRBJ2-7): EAGVVQSPRYKIIEKKQPVAFWCNPISGHNTLYWYLQNLGQGPELLIRYENEEAVDDSQLPKDRFSAERLKGVDSTLKIQPAELGDSAVYLCASRAQGVGVEQYFGPGTRLTVT.

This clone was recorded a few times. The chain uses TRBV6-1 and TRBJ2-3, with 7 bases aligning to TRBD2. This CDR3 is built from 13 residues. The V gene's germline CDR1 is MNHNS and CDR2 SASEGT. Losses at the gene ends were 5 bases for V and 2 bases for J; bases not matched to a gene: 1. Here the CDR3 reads CASSRDYTDTQYF. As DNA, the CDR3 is TGTGCCAGCAGTCGGGACTACACAGATACGCAGTATTTT.

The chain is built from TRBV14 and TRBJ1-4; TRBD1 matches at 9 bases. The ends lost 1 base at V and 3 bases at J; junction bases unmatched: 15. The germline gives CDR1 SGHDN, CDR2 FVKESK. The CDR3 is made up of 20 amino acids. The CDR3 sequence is CASSQGTRGTGISANEKLFF. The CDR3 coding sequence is TGTGCCAGCAGCCAAGGAACCCGGGGGACAGGGATTTCAGCTAATGAAAAACTGTTTTTT.

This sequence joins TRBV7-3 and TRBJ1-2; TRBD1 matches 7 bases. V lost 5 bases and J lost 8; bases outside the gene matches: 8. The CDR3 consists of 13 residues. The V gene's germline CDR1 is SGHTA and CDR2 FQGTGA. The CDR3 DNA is TGTGCCAGCAGCCTCGACAGGGTAGGAGGCTACACCTTC. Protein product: CASSLDRVGGYTF.

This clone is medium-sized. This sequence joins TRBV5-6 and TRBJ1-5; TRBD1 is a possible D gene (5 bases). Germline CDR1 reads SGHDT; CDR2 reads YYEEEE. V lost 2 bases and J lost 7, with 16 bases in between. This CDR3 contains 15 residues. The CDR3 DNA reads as TGTGCCAGCAGCTTTGGATGGCAGGGAGGACAGCCCCAGCATTTT. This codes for CASSFGWQGGQPQHF.

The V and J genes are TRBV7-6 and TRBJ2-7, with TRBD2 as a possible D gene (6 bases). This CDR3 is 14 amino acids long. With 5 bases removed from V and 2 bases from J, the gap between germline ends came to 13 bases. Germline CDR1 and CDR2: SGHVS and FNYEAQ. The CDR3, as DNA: TGTGCCAGCAGCCCTAGGGACTTCACCTACGAGCAGTACTTC. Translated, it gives CASSPRDFTYEQYF.

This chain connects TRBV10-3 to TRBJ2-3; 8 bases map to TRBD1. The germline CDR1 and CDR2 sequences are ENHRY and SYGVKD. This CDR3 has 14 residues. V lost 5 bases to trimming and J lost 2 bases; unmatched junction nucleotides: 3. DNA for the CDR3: TGTGCCATCAGTCCGGGACAGGACACAGATACGCAGTATTTT. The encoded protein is CAISPGQDTDTQYF.

The CDR3 sequence: CASSKEARGQEKLFF. The CDR3, as DNA: TGTGCCAGCAGCAAAGAAGCCAGGGGGCAAGAAAAACTGTTTTTT. The genes are TRBV21-1 and TRBJ1-4; the table's D gene call, TRBD1, was not cross checked with the DNA. TRBV21-1 is given as a pseudogene. This CDR3 has 15 residues.

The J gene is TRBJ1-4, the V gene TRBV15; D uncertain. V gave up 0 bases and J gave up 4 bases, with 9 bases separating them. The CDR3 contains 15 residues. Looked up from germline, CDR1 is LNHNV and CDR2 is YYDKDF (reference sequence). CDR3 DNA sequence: TGTGCCACCAGCAGAGAGGAGCTAAATAATGAAAAACTGTTTTTT. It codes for CATSREELNNEKLFF.

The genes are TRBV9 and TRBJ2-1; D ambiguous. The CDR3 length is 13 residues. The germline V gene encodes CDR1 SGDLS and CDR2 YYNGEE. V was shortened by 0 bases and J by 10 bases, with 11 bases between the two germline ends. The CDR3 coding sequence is TGTGCCAGCAGCGTAGCCGGGTCTCGCGAGCAGTTCTTC. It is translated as CASSVAGSREQFF.

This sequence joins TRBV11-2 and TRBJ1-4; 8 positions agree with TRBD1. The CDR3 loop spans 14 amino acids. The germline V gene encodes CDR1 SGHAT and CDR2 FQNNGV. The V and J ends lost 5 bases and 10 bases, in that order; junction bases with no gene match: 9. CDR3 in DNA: TGTGCCAGCAGCCCAGGGGGCTATTTGGGAAAACTGTTTTTT. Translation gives CASSPGGYLGKLFF.

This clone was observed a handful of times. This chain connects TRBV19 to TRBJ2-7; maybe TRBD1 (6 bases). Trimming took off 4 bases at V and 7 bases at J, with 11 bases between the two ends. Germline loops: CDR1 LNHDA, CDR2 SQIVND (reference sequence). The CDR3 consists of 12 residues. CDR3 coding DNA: TGTGCCAGTAGTACGGACAGTCGGGAGCAGTACTTC. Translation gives CASSTDSREQYF. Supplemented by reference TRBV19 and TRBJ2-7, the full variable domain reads DGGITQSPKYLFRKEGQNVTLSCEQNLNHDAMYWYRQDPGQGLRLIYYSQIVNDFQKGDIAEGYSVSREKKESFPLTVTSAQKNPTAFYLCASSTDSREQYFGPGTRLTVT.

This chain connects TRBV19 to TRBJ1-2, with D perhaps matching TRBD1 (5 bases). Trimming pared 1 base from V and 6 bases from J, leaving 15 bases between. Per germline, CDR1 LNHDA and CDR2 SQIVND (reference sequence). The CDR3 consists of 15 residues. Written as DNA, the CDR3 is TGTGCCAGTAGTATAGGGGGCGGTTCACCTGATGGCTACACCTTC. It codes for CASSIGGGSPDGYTF.

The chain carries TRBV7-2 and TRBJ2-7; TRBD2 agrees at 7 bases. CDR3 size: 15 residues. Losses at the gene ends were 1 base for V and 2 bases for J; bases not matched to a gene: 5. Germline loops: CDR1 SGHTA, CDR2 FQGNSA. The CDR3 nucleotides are TGTGCCAGCAGCTTAGGGGACTACGTAACCTACGAGCAGTACTTC. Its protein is CASSLGDYVTYEQYF.

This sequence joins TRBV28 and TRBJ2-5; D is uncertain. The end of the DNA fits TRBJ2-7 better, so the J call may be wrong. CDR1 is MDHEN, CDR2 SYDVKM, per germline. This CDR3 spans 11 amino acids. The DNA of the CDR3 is TGTGCCAGCACCTCCCCCTACGAGCAGTACTTC. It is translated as CASTSPYEQYF.

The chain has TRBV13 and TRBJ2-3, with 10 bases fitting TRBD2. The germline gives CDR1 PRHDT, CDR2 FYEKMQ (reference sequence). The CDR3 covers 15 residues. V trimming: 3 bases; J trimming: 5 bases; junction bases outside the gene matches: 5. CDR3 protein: CASSFTAGGQDTQYF. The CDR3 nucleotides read TGTGCCAGCAGCTTCACAGCGGGGGGGCAAGATACGCAGTATTTT.

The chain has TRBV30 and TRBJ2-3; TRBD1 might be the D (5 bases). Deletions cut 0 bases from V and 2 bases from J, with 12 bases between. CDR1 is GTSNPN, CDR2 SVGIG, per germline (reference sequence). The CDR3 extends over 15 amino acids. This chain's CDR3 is CAWSVGLKNTDTQYF. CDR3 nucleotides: TGTGCCTGGAGTGTGGGGCTTAAAAACACAGATACGCAGTATTTT. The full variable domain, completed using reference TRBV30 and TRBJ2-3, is SQTIHQWPATLVQPVGSPLSLECTVEGTSNPNLYWYRQAAGRGLQLLFYSVGIGQISSEVPQNLSASRPQDRQFILSSKKLLLSDSGFYLCAWSVGLKNTDTQYFGPGTRLTVL.